The 19 T cell receptor beta chains below all came from one sample that was sequenced in a study of chemoradiotherapy in HPV16-positive cancers. Assay: immunoSEQ multiplex PCR; the TCRdb copy retains only in-frame clones and omits some. This sample has fewer than 40,000 clones, with around 77% found just once. Sequencing used blood, obtained from a patient who underwent chemoradiotherapy. The receptors stem from a human donor with HPV-associated anogenital cancer.

The gene calls are TRBV13 and TRBJ2-1; 14 bases align to TRBD2. The CDR3 loop spans 18 amino acids. The V gene end was trimmed by 5 bases and the J gene end by 2 bases; junction bases not matched to a gene: 8. Per germline, CDR1 PRHDT and CDR2 FYEKMQ (reference sequence). The CDR3 nucleotides read TGTGCCAGCAGCCCCGGACTAGCGGGGGGACTTGCCTACAATGAGCAGTTCTTC. As protein: CASSPGLAGGLAYNEQFF.

The rearrangement joins TRBV7-8 to TRBJ2-7; D is ambiguous. Germline values: CDR1 SGHVS, CDR2 FQNEAQ. This CDR3 is built from 14 residues. V was cut by 2 bases and J by 2 bases, with 10 bases left in between. The chain's CDR3 is CASSLNPGPYEQYF. As DNA, the CDR3 is TGTGCCAGCAGCTTAAATCCCGGACCCTACGAGCAGTACTTC.

This clone was counted between two and nine times. The chain carries TRBV5-4 and TRBJ1-1; a possible D gene is TRBD1 (5 bases). The CDR3 sequence is 13 residues long. Per germline, CDR1 SGHNT and CDR2 YYREEE (reference sequence). Trimming removed 4 bases from V and 1 base from J, with 8 bases in between. The CDR3 sequence: CASSEGRNTEAFF. In nucleotides, the CDR3 is TGTGCCAGCAGCGAGGGACGGAACACTGAAGCTTTCTTT.

The chain is built from TRBV27 and TRBJ2-1; weak D call: TRBD2 (7 bases). CDR1 and CDR2 from the germline V gene are MNHEY and SMNVEV (reference sequence). The CDR3 consists of 16 residues. The V and J ends lost 0 bases and 6 bases respectively, with 15 bases between them. In DNA form, the CDR3 reads TGTGCCAGCAGTTTATCGAGGGGGACGGGGGGCAATGAGCAGTTCTTC. It encodes CASSLSRGTGGNEQFF.

The rearrangement joins TRBV18 to TRBJ2-1; D is possibly TRBD1 or TRBD2 (6 bases each). The ends were cut back, 3 bases at V and 10 bases at J, with 13 bases in the middle. The CDR3 loop spans 13 amino acids. Germline lookup yields CDR1 KGHSH and CDR2 LQKENI. This chain's CDR3 is CASSPGGRWEQFF. CDR3 in DNA: TGTGCCAGCTCACCCGGGGGCCGCTGGGAGCAGTTCTTC.

The table lists this clone with a few counts. The chain joins TRBV7-2 to TRBJ1-1, with a possible D match to TRBD1 (5 bases). Germline V gene data show CDR1 as SGHTA and CDR2 as FQGNSA. V was shortened by 0 bases and J by 1 base, with 9 bases between the two germline ends. This CDR3 comprises 15 residues. The CDR3 sequence is CASSLAGRRNTEAFF. The CDR3 DNA follows: TGTGCCAGCAGCTTAGCGGGACGGAGGAACACTGAAGCTTTCTTT.

A single count supports this clone. The CDR3 DNA sequence: TGCAGCGTAGCAACTAATGAAAAACTGTTTTTT. This codes for CSVATNEKLFF. The chain uses TRBV20-1 and TRBJ1-4; no clear D gene. The germline gives CDR1 DFQATT, CDR2 SNEGSKA (reference sequence). The length of the CDR3 is 11 residues.

The chain has TRBV7-8 and TRBJ1-2; D may be TRBD1 (6 bases). Trimming shortened V by 1 base and J by 6 bases, and 15 bases separated the two germline ends. Germline CDR1 SGHVS, CDR2 FQNEAQ. The CDR3 loop spans 15 amino acids. The CDR3 region is CASSLVGPGADGYTF. CDR3 bases: TGTGCCAGCAGCTTAGTTGGTCCGGGGGCGGATGGCTACACCTTC.

For the CDR3, the DNA is TGTGCCAGCTCTCTCTTTGGCACCGGGGAGCTGTTTTTT. As protein: CASSLFGTGELFF. The chain couples TRBV7-7 to TRBJ2-2; D unresolved. V was pared by 8 bases and J by 4 bases, with 11 bases between. The CDR3 is 13 amino acids. The germline V gene has CDR1 SSHAT and CDR2 FNYEAQ (reference sequence).

V and J are TRBV19 and TRBJ1-2; no clear D gene. Between the trimmed V and J ends, which lost 6 bases and 8 bases, there was a span of 16 bases. Germline V gene data show CDR1 as LNHDA and CDR2 as SQIVND (reference sequence). The CDR3 runs to 13 residues. The CDR3 coding sequence is TGTGCCAGTAGAGCTACCGCCCTGAGGGGCTACACCTTC. Translated: CASRATALRGYTF.

The chain recombines TRBV5-1 with TRBJ2-7, with D possibly TRBD1 on 5 matching bases. V lost 4 bases, J lost 6 bases, and 17 bases lay in between. The CDR3 consists of 14 residues. Germline lookup yields CDR1 SGHRS and CDR2 YFSETQ. The CDR3 DNA is TGCGCCAGCAGCCCACTACTGGGTCAGGGCGAGCAGTACTTC. Amino acids: CASSPLLGQGEQYF. The whole variable domain, remainder taken from reference TRBV5-1 and TRBJ2-7, is KAGVTQTPRYLIKTRGQQVTLSCSPISGHRSVSWYQQTPGQGLQFLFEYFSETQRNKGNFPGRFSGRQFSNSRSEMNVSTLELGDSALYLCASSPLLGQGEQYFGPGTRLTVT.

This chain uses TRBV25-1 with TRBJ2-5; possible D gene TRBD1, 6 bases. The V gene's germline CDR1 is MGHDK and CDR2 SYGVNS. The CDR3 spans 11 residues. Trimming pared 7 bases from V and 4 bases from J, leaving 7 bases between. Written as DNA, the CDR3 is TGTGCCAGCACGGACAGAGAGACCCAGTACTTC. It specifies CASTDRETQYF.

The V gene is TRBV28, the J gene TRBJ2-5; 16 bases map to TRBD2. The CDR3 is 20 amino acids. V was pared by 5 bases and J by 5 bases, with 17 bases of the junction left unmatched. Germline CDR1 reads MDHEN; CDR2 reads SYDVKM. The CDR3 is CASSIDGTSGGALLYETQYF. The CDR3 DNA reads TGTGCCAGCAGTATCGACGGGACTAGCGGGGGGGCCCTCTTGTATGAGACCCAGTACTTC.

The chain is built from TRBV5-6 and TRBJ2-7, with a tentative D call TRBD1 (5 bases). V was pared by 4 bases and J by 0 bases, with 11 bases between. The CDR3 consists of 14 residues. Germline V gene sequence: CDR1 SGHDT, CDR2 YYEEEE. CDR3 region: CASSGAGNSYEQYF. The CDR3 bases are TGTGCCAGCAGCGGGGCAGGGAACTCCTACGAGCAGTACTTC.

The J gene is TRBJ1-1, the V gene TRBV5-1, with no clear D. The CDR3 contains 13 residues. Trimming took 2 bases from V and 2 from J, leaving 7 bases between them. Germline lookup yields CDR1 SGHRS and CDR2 YFSETQ. Written as DNA, the CDR3 is TGCGCCAGCAGCTTCGGAATTAACACTGAAGCTTTCTTT. Translated: CASSFGINTEAFF.

This clone was seen a single time. The chain uses TRBV14 and TRBJ1-2; D is ambiguous. V lost 0 bases and J 8 bases, leaving 7 bases between the germline ends. The germline V gene has CDR1 SGHDN and CDR2 FVKESK. The CDR3 is 12 residues long. CDR3 amino acids: CASSQEAGGYTF. CDR3 nucleotides: TGTGCCAGCAGCCAAGAGGCTGGGGGCTACACCTTC.

V usage is TRBV7-8 and J usage is TRBJ2-4; tentatively, D is TRBD2 (7 bases). Trimming shortened V by 3 bases and J by 5 bases, and 20 bases separated the two germline ends. The CDR3 covers 17 residues. Germline lookup yields CDR1 SGHVS and CDR2 FQNEAQ. The DNA for the CDR3 is TGTGCCAGCAGCTTGTCACGCGGGGGCAGGGGCCAAAACATTCAGTACTTC. Residues: CASSLSRGGRGQNIQYF.

The rearrangement links TRBV5-5 to TRBJ1-2; maybe TRBD1 (5 bases). V lost 1 base to trimming and J lost 8 bases, with 9 bases between them. The V gene's germline CDR1 is SGHKS and CDR2 YYEKEE (reference sequence). The CDR3 sequence is 12 residues long. The chain's CDR3 is CASSLRGRGYTF. As DNA, the CDR3 is TGTGCCAGCAGCTTGAGGGGACGGGGCTACACCTTC.

The chain links TRBV19 to TRBJ1-2; a possible D gene is TRBD1 (5 bases). Looked up from germline, CDR1 is LNHDA and CDR2 is SQIVND (reference sequence). V was clipped by 5 bases and J by 6 bases, with 13 bases between them. CDR3 size: 13 residues. This CDR3 is CASSLAGADGYTF. The CDR3, as DNA: TGTGCCAGTAGTCTAGCCGGGGCGGATGGCTACACCTTC.